The rows below give T cell receptor beta chains drawn from one sample of a study of beta chain features in type 1 diabetes. Sequencing was performed with immunoSEQ multiplex PCR; in TCRdb, only in-frame clones are kept and a portion is missing. The sample lists roughly 700,000 clones, about an eighth seen once, with approximately 0.02% in the top ten. The source material was naive CD4+ T cells from blood. The receptors derive from a man aged 18 to 30 with type 1 diabetes. Both conserved end residues are part of each CDR3. The D gene is left open where the match is weak. A clone size is listed for some rows: how often the clone was seen (once, few, many), or a class if it is expanded.

J gene,V gene,D gene,clone size,CDR3 protein,CDR3 DNA
TRBJ2-2,TRBV6-1,TRBD1,once,CASSERQGDTGELFF,TGTGCCAGCAGTGAACGACAGGGAGACACCGGGGAGCTGTTTTTT
TRBJ1-4,TRBV4-2,TRBD1,.,CASSIPGQGVEKLFF,TGTGCCAGCAGCATTCCGGGACAGGGAGTTGAAAAACTGTTTTTT
TRBJ2-1,TRBV5-6,TRBD2,.,CASSLQASGGEQFF,TGTGCCAGCAGCTTGCAGGCTAGCGGGGGGGAGCAGTTCTTC
TRBJ1-1,TRBV27,TRBD1,.,CASSAIGTGALNTEAFF,TGTGCCAGCAGCGCCATCGGGACAGGGGCCCTGAACACTGAAGCTTTCTTT
TRBJ2-5,TRBV5-7,.,.,CASSFDLETQYF,TGTGCCAGCAGCTTTGATTTGGAGACCCAGTACTTC
TRBJ2-3,TRBV30,TRBD1,few,CAWSRQGSTDTQYF,TGTGCCTGGAGTAGACAGGGTAGCACAGATACGCAGTATTTT
TRBJ1-2,TRBV2,TRBD1,.,CASLERTGRYGYTF,TGTGCCAGCCTCGAACGGACAGGGCGCTATGGCTACACCTTC
TRBJ2-7,TRBV29-1,TRBD1,few,CSVEEVQGANEQYF,TGCAGCGTTGAAGAGGTGCAGGGGGCCAACGAGCAGTACTTC
TRBJ2-3,TRBV4-1,.,few,CASSQDPIAGSTDTQYF,TGCGCCAGCAGCCAAGATCCAATCGCGGGGAGCACAGATACGCAGTATTTT
TRBJ2-1,TRBV18,.,.,CASSPRGGSSYNEQFF,TGTGCCAGCTCACCACGGGGGGGCAGCTCCTACAATGAGCAGTTCTTC
TRBJ1-1,TRBV14,.,few,CASSSHQGNTEAFF,TGTGCCAGCAGCTCCCACCAGGGGAACACTGAAGCTTTCTTT